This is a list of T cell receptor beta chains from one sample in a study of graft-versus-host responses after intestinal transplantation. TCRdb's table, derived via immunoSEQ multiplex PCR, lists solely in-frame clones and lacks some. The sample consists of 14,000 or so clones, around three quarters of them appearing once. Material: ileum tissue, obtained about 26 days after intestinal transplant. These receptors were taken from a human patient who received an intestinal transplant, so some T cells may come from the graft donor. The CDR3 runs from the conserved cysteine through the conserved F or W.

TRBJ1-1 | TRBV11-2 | CASSLGFTMNTEAFF
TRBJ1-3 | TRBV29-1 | CSVASSSGNTIYF
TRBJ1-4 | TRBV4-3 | CASSQAGERDEKLFF
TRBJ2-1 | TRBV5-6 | CASSLVGLRNEQFF
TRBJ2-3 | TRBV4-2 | CASSQEGLGVGTDTQYF
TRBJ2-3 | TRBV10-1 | CASSGTSGTDTQYF
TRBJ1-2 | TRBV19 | CASSPGQYGYTF
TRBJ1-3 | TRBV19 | CASSSGYSGFSGNTIYF
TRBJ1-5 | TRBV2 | CASSEWAGASQPQHF
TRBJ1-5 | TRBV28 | CASSRADRGNQPQHF
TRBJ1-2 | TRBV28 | CASSSTLVQVGYGYTF
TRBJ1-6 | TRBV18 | CASAGSPYNSPLHF
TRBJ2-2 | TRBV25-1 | CASSERGGKTGELFF
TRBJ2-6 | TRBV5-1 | CASSPLRGQGTGANVLTF
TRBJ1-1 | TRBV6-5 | CASSQQLNTEAFF
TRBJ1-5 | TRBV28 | CASSLGIRGKRKPQHF
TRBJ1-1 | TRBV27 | CASSITANTEAFF
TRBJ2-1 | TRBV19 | CASSIDRGHNEQFF
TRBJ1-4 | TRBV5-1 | CASSLEAGVGQLFF
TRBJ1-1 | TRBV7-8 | CASSPLTASEAFF
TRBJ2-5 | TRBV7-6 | CASSYGPQETQYF
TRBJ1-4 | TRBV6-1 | CASSLIRSTNEKLFF
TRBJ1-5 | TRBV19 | CASSMAAGGNQPQHF
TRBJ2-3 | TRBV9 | CASSVASGAPDTQYF
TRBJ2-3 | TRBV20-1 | CSALRDTQYF
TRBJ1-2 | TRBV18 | CASSPGTGANYGYTF
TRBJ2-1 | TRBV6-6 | CASSYSSYNEQFF
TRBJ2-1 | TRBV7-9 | CASSPRGFYNEQFF
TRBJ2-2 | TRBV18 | CASSPDSFVGELFF
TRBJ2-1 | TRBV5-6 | CASRPGQGSYNEQFF
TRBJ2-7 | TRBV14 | CASSPGGAYEQYF
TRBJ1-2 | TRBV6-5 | CASSYRAGVAPRAATF
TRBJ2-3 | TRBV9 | CASSVEDSATQYF
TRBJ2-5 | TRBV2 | CASSGDRQETQYF
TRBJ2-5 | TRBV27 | CASSSLGTQYF
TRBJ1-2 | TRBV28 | CASSKTGYFGGYTF
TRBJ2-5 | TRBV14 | CASSRGFGEGQETQYF
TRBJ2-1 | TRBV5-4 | CASSAFGGSLYNEQFF
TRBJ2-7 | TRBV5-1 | CASSLGGTQTYEQYF
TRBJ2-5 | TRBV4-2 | CASSQGGQLIQETQYF
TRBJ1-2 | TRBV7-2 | CASSPGQGILNYGYTF
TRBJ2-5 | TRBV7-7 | CASSQSETQYF
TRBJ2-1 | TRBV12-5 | CASSRLAGGDEQFF
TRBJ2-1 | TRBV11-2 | CASSRELAGGPNEQFF
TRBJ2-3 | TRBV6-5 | CASRLAYGTDTQYF
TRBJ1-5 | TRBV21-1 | CASSKVPETQPQHF
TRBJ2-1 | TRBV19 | CASSMYGGTYNEQFF
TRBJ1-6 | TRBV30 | CAWTETGVSPLHF
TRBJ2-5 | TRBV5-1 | CASRQGGQETQYF
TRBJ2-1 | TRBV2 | CASAKPSGGNNEQFF
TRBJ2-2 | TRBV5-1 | CASSLGQGATGELFF
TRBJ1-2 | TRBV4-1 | CASSQVYERRGYGYTF
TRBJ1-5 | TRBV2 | CASSEARGQPQHF
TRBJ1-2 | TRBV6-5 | CASSYSGTGVNYGYTF
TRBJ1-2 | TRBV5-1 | CASSLVGGAVIYGYTF